These 30 T cell receptor beta chains share one sample of origin, sequenced in a study of T cell changes during pregnancy in multiple sclerosis. Libraries were prepared by immunoSEQ multiplex PCR; TCRdb keeps only in-frame clonotypes and omits some of them. Among more than 80,000 clones listed, about 90% were seen once. The starting material was PBMCs, obtained in the first trimester of pregnancy. These receptor sequences come from a female donor in good health, serving as a control in a pregnancy study. Some clones in this sample may be carry-over from other donors' samples.

The chain combines TRBV6-5 with TRBJ1-2; 10 bases match TRBD1. Germline trimming cut 6 bases from V and 5 bases from J; bases unmatched to any gene: 6. The CDR3 sequence is 14 residues long. Germline-derived CDR1 and CDR2 are MNHEY and SVGAGI. DNA for the CDR3: TGTGCCAGCAGCCGGACAGGGGGAGGGTATGGCTACACCTTC. It codes for CASSRTGGGYGYTF.

The rearrangement uses TRBV2 and TRBJ2-6; the D gene is possibly TRBD2 (7 bases). The germline gives CDR1 SNHLY, CDR2 FYNNEI. Trimming pared 4 bases from V and 2 bases from J, leaving 12 bases between. This CDR3 contains 16 residues. The CDR3 bases are TGTGCCAGCAGTGGGGAGGGGGGGGCTGGGGCCAACGTCCTGACTTTC. It specifies CASSGEGGAGANVLTF.

V is TRBV7-8 and J is TRBJ1-5; D may be TRBD1 (5 bases). V lost 4 bases and J 6 bases, leaving 10 bases between the germline ends. The germline CDR1 and CDR2 sequences are SGHVS and FQNEAQ. The CDR3 contains 13 residues. CDR3 nucleotides: TGTGCCAGCAGCTCCCGCAGGGCTCAGCCCCAGCATTTT. This sequence encodes CASSSRRAQPQHF. Supplemented by reference TRBV7-8 and TRBJ1-5, the full variable domain reads GAGVSQSPRYKVAKRGQDVALRCDPISGHVSLFWYQQALGQGPEFLTYFQNEAQLDKSGLPSDRFFAERPEGSVSTLKIQRTQQEDSAVYLCASSSRRAQPQHFGDGTRLSIL.

The chain has TRBV7-6 and TRBJ2-1, with a weak D call TRBD2 (7 bases). The V end lost 2 bases, the J end lost 10 bases, and 18 bases lay between the germline ends. Germline CDR1 and CDR2: SGHVS and FNYEAQ. The CDR3 consists of 15 residues. Here the CDR3 reads CASSLYGGGANEQFF. CDR3 nucleotides: TGTGCCAGCAGCTTATACGGTGGGGGGGCCAACGAGCAGTTCTTC.

The rearrangement joins TRBV7-9 to TRBJ2-1, with 9 positions matching TRBD2. Germline loops: CDR1 SEHNR, CDR2 FQNEAQ (reference sequence). This CDR3 comprises 18 residues. The V gene end was trimmed by 1 base and the J gene end by 6 bases; junction bases not matched to a gene: 13. The chain's CDR3 is CASSLGGVAGVPFNEQFF. Here the CDR3 DNA reads TGTGCCAGCAGCTTAGGCGGGGTAGCGGGGGTGCCGTTCAATGAGCAGTTCTTC.

The rearrangement links TRBV5-1 to TRBJ2-5; 7 bases match TRBD2. Germline CDR1 reads SGHRS; CDR2 reads YFSETQ. The V and J ends lost 3 bases and 3 bases, in that order; junction bases with no gene match: 2. This CDR3 has 13 amino acids. This chain's CDR3 is CASSWGGEETQYF. The DNA for the CDR3 is TGCGCCAGCAGCTGGGGGGGTGAAGAGACCCAGTACTTC.

The chain combines TRBV6-4 with TRBJ2-7; TRBD1 aligns across 10 bases. CDR3 length: 15 amino acids. CDR1 is MRHNA and CDR2 is SNTAGT in the germline V gene. The ends lost 3 bases at V and 2 bases at J; junction bases unmatched: 4. The DNA for the CDR3 is TGTGCCAGCAGTGAGGGGACAGGGGCTCCCTACGAGCAGTACTTC. It yields the protein CASSEGTGAPYEQYF.

This clone is categorized as medium-sized. The chain uses TRBV18 and TRBJ2-1; tentatively, D is TRBD1 (6 bases). CDR1 and CDR2 from the germline V gene are KGHSH and LQKENI. V lost 3 bases and J 1 base, leaving 10 bases between the germline ends. This CDR3 region has 15 residues. This chain's CDR3 is CASSPTGYSYNEQFF. DNA of the CDR3: TGTGCCAGCTCACCTACAGGGTATTCCTACAATGAGCAGTTCTTC. The variable domain in full, completed from reference TRBV18 and TRBJ2-1, reads NAGVMQNPRHLVRRRGQEARLRCSPMKGHSHVYWYRQLPEEGLKFMVYLQKENIIDESGMPKERFSAEFPKEGPSILRIQQVVRGDSAAYFCASSPTGYSYNEQFFGPGTRLTVL.

The gene calls are TRBV7-8 and TRBJ2-7; D gene ambiguous. This CDR3 contains 15 residues. Germline V lookup: CDR1 SGHVS, CDR2 FQNEAQ. V was pared by 1 base and J by 0 bases, with 10 bases between. DNA for the CDR3: TGTGCCAGCAGCTTAGTGAGCTACTCCTCCTACGAGCAGTACTTC. It translates to CASSLVSYSSYEQYF.

This chain joins TRBV28 and TRBJ1-5, with TRBD1 matching 8 bases. Trimming cost V 8 bases and J 5 bases; bases outside gene matches: 5. CDR3 length: 13 amino acids. The germline gives CDR1 MDHEN, CDR2 SYDVKM. The CDR3 reads CASEQGGHQPQHF. Here the CDR3 DNA reads TGTGCCAGCGAACAGGGGGGACATCAGCCCCAGCATTTT.

The chain recombines TRBV5-6 with TRBJ1-2; 8 bases match TRBD1. After removal of 6 bases from V and 7 bases from J, the junction contained 8 bases not matched to a gene. Germline-derived CDR1 and CDR2 are SGHDT and YYEEEE. The CDR3 has 13 residues. The CDR3 region is CASTSQGARGYTF. Written as DNA, the CDR3 is TGTGCCAGCACCTCGCAGGGGGCGCGTGGCTACACCTTC.

The chain carries TRBV4-1 and TRBJ2-3, with 7 nucleotides matching TRBD2. The ends lost 2 bases at V and 4 bases at J; junction bases unmatched: 15. CDR1 and CDR2 from the germline V gene are MGHRA and YSYEKL. The CDR3 extends over 18 amino acids. CDR3 region: CASSQSGLLATGPDTQYF. CDR3 nucleotides: TGCGCCAGCAGCCAATCTGGCCTACTAGCGACCGGCCCAGATACGCAGTATTTT.

The chain recombines TRBV7-9 with TRBJ1-5, with TRBD1 matching 10 bases. Per germline, CDR1 SEHNR and CDR2 FQNEAQ (reference sequence). V shed 4 bases, J shed 2 bases, and the junction held 8 bases outside the gene matches. The CDR3 spans 17 residues. The CDR3 region has the DNA TGTGCCAGCAGCTCATGGACAGGGGGTTTAGGCAATCAGCCCCAGCATTTT. The encoded protein is CASSSWTGGLGNQPQHF. The whole variable domain, remainder taken from reference TRBV7-9 and TRBJ1-5, is DTGVSQNPRHKITKRGQNVTFRCDPISEHNRLYWYRQTLGQGPEFLTYFQNEAQLEKSRLLSDRFSAERPKGSFSTLEIQRTEQGDSAMYLCASSSWTGGLGNQPQHFGDGTRLSIL.

The V and J genes are TRBV5-5 and TRBJ1-1, with 10 bases aligning to TRBD1. This CDR3 is built from 15 residues. J lost 0 bases, V lost 6 bases, and 5 bases had no gene match. Germline CDR1 SGHKS, CDR2 YYEKEE (reference sequence). CDR3 amino acids: CASTRTGGMNTEAFF. Here the CDR3 DNA reads TGTGCCAGCACCAGGACAGGGGGAATGAACACTGAAGCTTTCTTT.

The rearrangement joins TRBV5-6 to TRBJ2-7, with D unclear. The CDR3 totals 18 residues. The germline V gene has CDR1 SGHDT and CDR2 YYEEEE. The V and J ends lost 1 base and 2 bases respectively, with 22 bases between them. As DNA, the CDR3 is TGTGCCAGCAGCTTGCGAGATTTTTATACGACACCTACCTACGAGCAGTACTTC. Translation: CASSLRDFYTTPTYEQYF. The variable domain in full, with the rest retrieved from reference TRBV5-6 and TRBJ2-7, is DAGVTQSPTHLIKTRGQQVTLRCSPKSGHDTVSWYQQALGQGPQFIFQYYEEEERQRGNFPDRFSGHQFPNYSSELNVNALLLGDSALYLCASSLRDFYTTPTYEQYFGPGTRLTVT.

The gene calls are TRBV6-1 and TRBJ2-3, with TRBD1 matching 8 bases. J gave up 3 bases and V 4 bases, and 0 bases lay outside the gene matches. Germline loops: CDR1 MNHNS, CDR2 SASEGT. The CDR3 contains 13 residues. CDR3 residues: CASSGQGTDTQYF. CDR3 nucleotide sequence: TGTGCCAGCAGTGGACAGGGGACAGATACGCAGTATTTT.

In DNA, the CDR3 is TGTGCCAGCAGCGGGACTAGCGGGACAGATACGCAGTATTTT. This codes for CASSGTSGTDTQYF. The V call is TRBV6-5, the J call TRBJ2-3; 12 nucleotides line up with TRBD2. Germline V CDR1 and CDR2: MNHEY, SVGAGI. The CDR3 runs 14 residues. V was pared by 6 bases and J by 3 bases, with 1 base of the junction left unmatched.

This chain connects TRBV5-4 to TRBJ2-3, with 7 bases identical to TRBD1. The V and J ends lost 4 bases and 4 bases, in that order; junction bases with no gene match: 3. CDR3 size: 13 residues. Germline assignment: CDR1 SGHNT and CDR2 YYREEE (reference sequence). The CDR3 loop reads CASSPGQSDTQYF. For the CDR3, the DNA is TGTGCCAGCAGCCCGGGACAGTCAGATACGCAGTATTTT.

In its sample, this clone was seen many times. The chain is built from TRBV19 and TRBJ1-5; no firm D call. Germline CDR1 is LNHDA and CDR2 is SQIVND (reference sequence). V was clipped by 1 base and J by 0 bases, with 13 bases between them. The CDR3 totals 17 residues. The CDR3 reads CASSIASPFYSNQPQHF. In DNA form, the CDR3 reads TGTGCCAGTAGTATAGCTTCCCCGTTCTATAGCAATCAGCCCCAGCATTTT.

The chain employs TRBV30 and TRBJ2-7; D not certain. The CDR3 has 12 amino acids. Germline V gives CDR1 GTSNPN, CDR2 SVGIG (reference sequence). Trimming took 0 bases from V and 2 from J, leaving 5 bases between them. CDR3 sequence (DNA): TGTGCCTGGAGTGTATTAGCCTACGAGCAGTACTTC. Translated: CAWSVLAYEQYF.

This chain joins TRBV11-2 and TRBJ2-6; the D gene is possibly TRBD1 (5 bases). V lost 3 bases, J lost 2 bases, and 8 bases lay in between. Germline V gene data show CDR1 as SGHAT and CDR2 as FQNNGV. This CDR3 has 15 amino acids. The CDR3 region has the DNA TGTGCCAGCAGCTTCCAGGGTACTGGGGCCAACGTCCTGACTTTC. It encodes CASSFQGTGANVLTF. Full variable domain (rest looked up from reference TRBV11-2 and TRBJ2-6): EAGVAQSPRYKIIEKRQSVAFWCNPISGHATLYWYQQILGQGPKLLIQFQNNGVVDDSQLPKDRFSAERLKGVDSTLKIQPAKLEDSAVYLCASSFQGTGANVLTFGAGSRLTVL.

This chain links TRBV6-4 with TRBJ2-1; TRBD2 matches 10 bases. After removal of 1 base from V and 4 bases from J, the junction contained 1 base not matched to a gene. The CDR3 sequence is 15 residues long. Germline V gene lookup returns CDR1 MRHNA and CDR2 SNTAGT. As DNA, the CDR3 is TGTGCCAGCAGTGACTTAGCGGGAGGATACAATGAGCAGTTCTTC. Translating gives CASSDLAGGYNEQFF.

The chain uses TRBV5-6 and TRBJ2-1; 10 bases fit TRBD2. Germline lookup yields CDR1 SGHDT and CDR2 YYEEEE. This CDR3 region has 15 residues. The V gene end was trimmed by 2 bases and the J gene end by 4 bases; junction bases not matched to a gene: 3. As DNA, the CDR3 is TGTGCCAGCAGCTTTGGGACTAGCGTGTACAATGAGCAGTTCTTC. This encodes CASSFGTSVYNEQFF.

The V call is TRBV12-5, the J call TRBJ2-1; D might be TRBD2 (6 bases). Trimming took 7 bases from V and 2 from J, leaving 15 bases between them. The CDR3 is 15 amino acids. The germline gives CDR1 LGHNT, CDR2 FRNRAP. The CDR3 is CASAHGGSPYNEQFF. DNA of the CDR3: TGTGCTAGTGCCCATGGGGGGTCCCCCTACAATGAGCAGTTCTTC.

The rearrangement uses TRBV10-3 and TRBJ2-2, with no clear D. Germline CDR1 and CDR2: ENHRY and SYGVKD. The CDR3 has 15 residues. The V and J ends lost 8 bases and 3 bases respectively, with 16 bases between them. CDR3 in DNA: TGTGCCATCGCGGCTGTGGCTCCCGACACCGGGGAGCTGTTTTTT. It translates to CAIAAVAPDTGELFF.

This sequence joins TRBV7-9 and TRBJ1-1, with D tentatively TRBD1 (5 bases). Looked up from germline, CDR1 is SEHNR and CDR2 is FQNEAQ (reference sequence). The CDR3 runs 13 residues. Trimming pared 5 bases from V and 1 base from J, leaving 8 bases between. The CDR3 sequence is CASSPQGNTEAFF. CDR3 DNA sequence: TGTGCCAGCAGCCCGCAGGGGAACACTGAAGCTTTCTTT.

The chain combines TRBV7-2 with TRBJ2-7; 10 bases are a match to TRBD2. The ends lost 2 bases at V and 6 bases at J; junction bases unmatched: 7. The CDR3 extends over 15 amino acids. Germline V gives CDR1 SGHTA, CDR2 FQGNSA. As DNA, the CDR3 is TGTGCCAGCAGCTTAAAAGCGGGAGGGGGGGGCGAGCAGTACTTC. Its translation: CASSLKAGGGGEQYF.

The CDR3 here is CASSLGRQGADYEKLFF. The CDR3 bases are TGTGCCAGCAGTTTAGGGAGACAGGGGGCTGACTATGAAAAACTGTTTTTT. J is TRBJ1-4 and V is TRBV27, with 10 bases matching TRBD1. The CDR3 loop spans 17 amino acids. Germline assignment: CDR1 MNHEY and CDR2 SMNVEV (reference sequence). With V trimmed by 2 bases and J by 6 bases, 9 bases remained unmatched.

This chain links TRBV28 with TRBJ1-2; 9 bases line up with TRBD1. The CDR3 sequence is 17 residues long. Germline V lookup: CDR1 MDHEN, CDR2 SYDVKM. J was trimmed by 2 bases and V by 5 bases; bases with no gene match: 12. The CDR3 DNA reads as TGTGCCAGCAGTCCCGGGGACAGGGCGATTTACAACTATGGCTACACCTTC. Protein sequence: CASSPGDRAIYNYGYTF.

This clone has just one count. The CDR3 is CASSSQTARDRDNQPQHF. The DNA for the CDR3 is TGTGCCAGCAGTTCACAGACCGCCCGGGACAGAGACAATCAGCCCCAGCATTTT. This sequence joins TRBV27 and TRBJ1-5; TRBD1 matches at 7 bases. J gave up 3 bases and V 4 bases, and 15 bases lay outside the gene matches. The CDR3 sequence is 18 residues long. Germline values: CDR1 MNHEY, CDR2 SMNVEV (reference sequence).